Listed here is a single T cell receptor (beta chain). The repertoire was sequenced with immunoSEQ multiplex PCR; TCRdb's copy has only in-frame clones and lacks some. Of fewer than 250,000 clones in the sample, approximately 87% were seen once. The data were taken from a study of cytomegalovirus exposure and HLA in healthy donors. Overall study context: Later analysis reported that the approximately 120 validation repertoires shared the platform of the approximately 620 first-cohort repertoires.

Germline CDR1 MNHNS, CDR2 SASEGT. The length of the CDR3 is 15 residues. Trimming at V came to 10 bases and at J to 1 base, leaving 8 bases not matched to a gene. Specimen: PBMCs. The receptor comes from a woman under 30 in good health and CMV-seronegative. The chain recombines TRBV6-1 with TRBJ1-5; 9 positions match TRBD1. CDR3 residues: CATIRTGESNQPQHF. The DNA of the CDR3 is TGTGCCACCATAAGGACAGGGGAGAGCAATCAGCCCCAGCATTTT.